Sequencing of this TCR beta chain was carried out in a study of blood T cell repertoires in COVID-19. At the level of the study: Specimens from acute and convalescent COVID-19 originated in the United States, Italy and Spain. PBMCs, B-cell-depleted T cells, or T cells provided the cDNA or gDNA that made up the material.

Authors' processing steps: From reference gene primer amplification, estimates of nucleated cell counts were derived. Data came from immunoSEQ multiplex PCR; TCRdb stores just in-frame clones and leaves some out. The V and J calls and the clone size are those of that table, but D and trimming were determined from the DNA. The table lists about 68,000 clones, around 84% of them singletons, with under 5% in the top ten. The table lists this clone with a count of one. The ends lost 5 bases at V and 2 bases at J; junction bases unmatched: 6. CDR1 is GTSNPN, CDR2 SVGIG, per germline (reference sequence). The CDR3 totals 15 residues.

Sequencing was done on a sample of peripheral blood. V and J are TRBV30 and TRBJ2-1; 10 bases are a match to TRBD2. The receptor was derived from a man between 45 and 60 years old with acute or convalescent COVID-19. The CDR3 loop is CAWGGLAGAYNEQFF. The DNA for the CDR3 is TGTGCCTGGGGGGGTCTAGCGGGAGCCTACAATGAGCAGTTCTTC.